This is a list of T cell receptor beta chains from one sample in a study of breast tumors, draining lymph nodes, adjacent tissues. TCRdb processed the multiplex PCR reads anew with MiXCR; each CDR3 protein has one entry. The sample includes some 31,000 distinct CDR3 sequences, roughly two thirds of them seen just once. The sequenced material came from breast tumor tissue. These receptors were collected from a female donor with breast cancer. Some clones in this sample may be carry-over from other donors' samples. Both conserved end residues are part of each CDR3. The order of the fields is D gene, CDR3 length, V gene, clone size, J gene, CDR3 DNA, CDR3 protein. A D gene is named only where the DNA matches it firmly. Only part of the rows carry a size: once, few, many, or a class if the clone is expanded.

>NA|15|TRBV4-3|few|TRBJ2-7
TGCGCCAGCAGCCAAGGATCGACAGGCCCCTACGAGCAGTACTTC
CASSQGSTGPYEQYF
>TRBD2|16|TRBV7-2|medium-sized|TRBJ2-3
TGTGCCAGCAGATCTAGCGGGGGGTGGGGCACAGATACGCAGTATTTT
CASRSSGGWGTDTQYF
>TRBD2|14|TRBV20-1|many|TRBJ2-7
TGCAGTGCTAGAGAATCGGGACTAAACTACGAGCAGTACTTC
CSARESGLNYEQYF
>NA|12|TRBV4-3|once|TRBJ1-3
TGCGCCAGCAGCCAAGATCTCAACACCATATATTTT
CASSQDLNTIYF
>NA|13|TRBV24-1|NA|TRBJ2-3
TGTGCCACCAGTGATCTACCCGGAGATACGCAGTATTTT
CATSDLPGDTQYF
>NA|14|TRBV6-1|NA|TRBJ1-6
TGTGCCAGCAGTCCGACAAGTCCTATTTCGGCCCTCCACTTT
CASSPTSPISALHF
>NA|15|TRBV14|NA|TRBJ1-5
TGTGCCAGCACCTCGTACAGGGTTCGCAATCAGCCCCAGCATTTT
CASTSYRVRNQPQHF
>NA|14|TRBV19|NA|TRBJ2-7
TGTGCCAGTAGTATAGTAGAGGCAGACTACGAGCAGTACTTC
CASSIVEADYEQYF
>NA|13|TRBV11-2|many|TRBJ2-5
TGTGCCAGCAGTTGGACAGCACAAGAGACCCAGTACTTC
CASSWTAQETQYF
>NA|15|TRBV5-1|medium-sized|TRBJ2-3
TGCGCCAGCACCGGACTCGACCTGTACACAGATACGCAGTATTTT
CASTGLDLYTDTQYF
>NA|14|TRBV12-3/TRBV12-4|NA|TRBJ1-6
TGTGCCAGCAGCCTGGGGGGCATCGGTTCACCCCTCCACTTT
CASSLGGIGSPLHF
>TRBD2|13|TRBV20-1|NA|TRBJ2-1
TGCAGTGCTTCGGGAGGGCCTGGCGATGAGCAGTTCTTC
CSASGGPGDEQFF
>TRBD1|14|TRBV7-2|NA|TRBJ1-4
TGTGCCAGCAGCCCAGGGACAGGGTATGAAAAACTGTTTTTT
CASSPGTGYEKLFF
>TRBD2|13|TRBV20-1|NA|TRBJ2-7
TGCAGCGGGGGGAGGTTCAACTCCTACGAGCAGTACTTC
CSGGRFNSYEQYF
>NA|13|TRBV27|many|TRBJ1-5
TGTGCCAGCAGTTGGGGAGGCAATCAGCCCCAGCATTTT
CASSWGGNQPQHF
>TRBD2|14|TRBV2|few|TRBJ2-1
TGTGCCAGCCGGTTAGCGGGGAGTTACAATGAGCAGTTCTTC
CASRLAGSYNEQFF
>TRBD1|16|TRBV27|many|TRBJ1-2
TGTGCCAGCAGTTTAAGGGCAGGGGGCGAAATTAGTGGCTACACCTTC
CASSLRAGGEISGYTF
>TRBD2|13|TRBV20-1|NA|TRBJ2-1
TGCAGTGCAAGGAGACCGGGGGGTGTCGAGCAGTTCTTC
CSARRPGGVEQFF
>TRBD2|12|TRBV29-1|NA|TRBJ2-5
TGCAGCTATCTAGCGGGAGCTGAGACCCAGTACTTC
CSYLAGAETQYF
>NA|17|TRBV24-1|NA|TRBJ2-2
TGTGCCACCAGTTCCCCTCTATCGACTAGGAACACCGGGGAGCTGTTTTTT
CATSSPLSTRNTGELFF
>NA|14|TRBV5-1|many|TRBJ1-2
TGCGCCAGCAGCTTGGACGGGCAACGGGGTGGCTACACCTTC
CASSLDGQRGGYTF
>TRBD2|15|TRBV6-5|many|TRBJ2-3
TGTGCCAGCGGGCCCTGGCGGGGGGGGGAAGATACGCAGTATTTT
CASGPWRGGEDTQYF
>TRBD1|14|TRBV29-1|few|TRBJ2-5
TGCAGCGTGATGGGACAGCAAAACCAAGAGACCCAGTACTTC
CSVMGQQNQETQYF
>NA|15|TRBV7-2|NA|TRBJ2-7
TGTGCCAGCAGCTTAGAGGTTCAGGGTCGGTACGAGCAGTACTTC
CASSLEVQGRYEQYF